This T cell receptor beta chain was sequenced during a study of blood T cell repertoires in COVID-19. The protocol was immunoSEQ multiplex PCR, while the TCRdb copy is restricted to in-frame clones and leaves out a portion. This table has 200,000 or so clones, around 82% appearing once. CDR1 and CDR2 (germline): SGDLS, YYNGEE. The CDR3 is 14 amino acids. J gave up 5 bases and V 4 bases, and 5 bases lay outside the gene matches. The sample taken for sequencing was PBMCs or T cells enriched from blood (not recorded which). This TCR came from a man aged 35 to 55 who had recovered from COVID-19. The chain employs TRBV9 and TRBJ2-5, with 10 bases fitting TRBD2. The CDR3 is CASSSSSGGETQYF. Written as DNA, the CDR3 is TGTGCCAGCAGCTCGTCTAGCGGGGGTGAGACCCAGTACTTC.